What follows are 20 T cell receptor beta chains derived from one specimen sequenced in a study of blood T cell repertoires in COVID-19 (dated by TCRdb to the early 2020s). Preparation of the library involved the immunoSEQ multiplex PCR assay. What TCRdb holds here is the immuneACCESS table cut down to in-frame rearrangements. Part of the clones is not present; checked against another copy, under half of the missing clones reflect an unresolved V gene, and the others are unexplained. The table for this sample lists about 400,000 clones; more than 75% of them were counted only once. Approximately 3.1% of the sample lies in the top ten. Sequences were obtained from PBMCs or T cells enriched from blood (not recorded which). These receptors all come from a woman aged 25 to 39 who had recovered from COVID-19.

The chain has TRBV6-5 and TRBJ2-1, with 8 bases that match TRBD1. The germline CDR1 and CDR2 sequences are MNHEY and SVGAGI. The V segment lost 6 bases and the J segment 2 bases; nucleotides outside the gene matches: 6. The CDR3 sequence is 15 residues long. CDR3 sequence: CASSHGQGAYNEQFF. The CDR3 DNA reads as TGTGCCAGCAGCCATGGACAGGGTGCCTACAATGAGCAGTTCTTC.

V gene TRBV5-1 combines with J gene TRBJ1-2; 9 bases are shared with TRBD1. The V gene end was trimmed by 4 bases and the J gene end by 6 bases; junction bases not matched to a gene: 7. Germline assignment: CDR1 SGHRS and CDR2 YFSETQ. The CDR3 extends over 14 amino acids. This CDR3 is CASSGGTGPNGYTF. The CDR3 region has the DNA TGCGCCAGCAGCGGCGGGACAGGGCCTAATGGCTACACCTTC.

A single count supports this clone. The CDR3 coding sequence is TGTGCCATCAGTGAAACTAATAGCAATCAGCCCCAGCATTTT. It yields the protein CAISETNSNQPQHF. J is TRBJ1-5 and V is TRBV10-3; D is uncertain. Per germline, CDR1 ENHRY and CDR2 SYGVKD. The CDR3 totals 14 residues. The V end lost 3 bases, the J end lost 0 bases, and 6 bases lay between the germline ends.

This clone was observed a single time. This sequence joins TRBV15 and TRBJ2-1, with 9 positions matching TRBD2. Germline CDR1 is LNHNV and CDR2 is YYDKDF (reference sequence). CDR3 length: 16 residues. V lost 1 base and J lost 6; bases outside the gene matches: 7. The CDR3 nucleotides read TGTGCCACCAGCAGAGGGATGGCGGGAGGGGGCAATGAGCAGTTCTTC. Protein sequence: CATSRGMAGGGNEQFF.

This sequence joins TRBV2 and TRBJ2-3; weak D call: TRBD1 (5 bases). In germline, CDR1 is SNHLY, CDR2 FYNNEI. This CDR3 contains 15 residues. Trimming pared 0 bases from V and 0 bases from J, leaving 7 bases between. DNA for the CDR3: TGTGCCAGCAGTGAAGCGGGGCTGAGCACAGATACGCAGTATTTT. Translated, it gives CASSEAGLSTDTQYF.

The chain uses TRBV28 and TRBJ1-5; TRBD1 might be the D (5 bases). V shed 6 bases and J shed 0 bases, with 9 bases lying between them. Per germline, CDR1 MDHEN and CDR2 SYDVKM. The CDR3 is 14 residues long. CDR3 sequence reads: CASSPDSSNQPQHF. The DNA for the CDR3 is TGTGCCAGCAGCCCCGACAGTAGCAATCAGCCCCAGCATTTT.

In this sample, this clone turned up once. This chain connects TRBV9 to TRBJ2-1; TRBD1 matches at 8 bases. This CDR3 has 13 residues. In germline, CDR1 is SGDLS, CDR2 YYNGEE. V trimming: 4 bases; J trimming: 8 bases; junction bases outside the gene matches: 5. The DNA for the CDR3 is TGTGCCAGCAGCCGGACAGGGCGGGATGAGCAGTTCTTC. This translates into CASSRTGRDEQFF.

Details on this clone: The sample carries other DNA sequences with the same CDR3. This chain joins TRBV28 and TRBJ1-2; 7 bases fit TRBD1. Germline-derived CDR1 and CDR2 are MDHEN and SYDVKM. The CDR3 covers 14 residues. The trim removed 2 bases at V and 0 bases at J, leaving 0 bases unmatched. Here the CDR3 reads CASSLGTANYGYTF. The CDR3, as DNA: TGTGCCAGCAGTTTAGGGACAGCTAACTATGGCTACACCTTC.

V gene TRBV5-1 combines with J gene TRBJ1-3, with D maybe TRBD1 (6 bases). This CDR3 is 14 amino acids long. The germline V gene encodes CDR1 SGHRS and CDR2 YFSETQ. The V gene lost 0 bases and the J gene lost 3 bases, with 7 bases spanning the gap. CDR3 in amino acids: CASSLGDNGNTIYF. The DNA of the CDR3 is TGCGCCAGCAGCTTGGGGGACAATGGAAACACCATATATTTT.

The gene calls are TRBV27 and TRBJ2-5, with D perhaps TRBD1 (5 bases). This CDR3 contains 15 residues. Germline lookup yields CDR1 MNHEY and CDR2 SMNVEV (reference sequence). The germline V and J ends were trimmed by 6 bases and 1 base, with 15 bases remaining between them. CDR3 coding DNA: TGTGCCAGCAGACTTTACGACAGAGGCCAAGAGACCCAGTACTTC. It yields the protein CASRLYDRGQETQYF.

The DNA of the CDR3 is TGTGCCAGCAGCTTATCTTTCTGGGAGACTGCGTTCTCTGGAAACACCATATATTTT. Translation gives CASSLSFWETAFSGNTIYF. This chain uses TRBV7-8 with TRBJ1-3; D is uncertain. The germline V and J ends were trimmed by 2 bases and 0 bases, with 20 bases remaining between them. CDR1 is SGHVS and CDR2 is FQNEAQ in the germline V gene. The CDR3 length is 19 residues. The whole variable domain, remainder taken from reference TRBV7-8 and TRBJ1-3, is GAGVSQSPRYKVAKRGQDVALRCDPISGHVSLFWYQQALGQGPEFLTYFQNEAQLDKSGLPSDRFFAERPEGSVSTLKIQRTQQEDSAVYLCASSLSFWETAFSGNTIYFGEGSWLTVV.

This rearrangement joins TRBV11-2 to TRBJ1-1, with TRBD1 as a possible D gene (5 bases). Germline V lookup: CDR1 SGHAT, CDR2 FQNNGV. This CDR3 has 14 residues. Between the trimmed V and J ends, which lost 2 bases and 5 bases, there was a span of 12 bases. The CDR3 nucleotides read TGTGCCAGCAGCTTATTAGGGGAAGGGACTGAAGCTTTCTTT. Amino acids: CASSLLGEGTEAFF.

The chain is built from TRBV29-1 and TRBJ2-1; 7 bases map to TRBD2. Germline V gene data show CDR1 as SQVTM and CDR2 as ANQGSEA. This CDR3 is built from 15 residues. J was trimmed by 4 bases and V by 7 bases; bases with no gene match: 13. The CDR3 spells CSAEGRREIYNEQFF. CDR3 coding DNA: TGCAGCGCCGAGGGGCGGCGGGAGATTTACAATGAGCAGTTCTTC.

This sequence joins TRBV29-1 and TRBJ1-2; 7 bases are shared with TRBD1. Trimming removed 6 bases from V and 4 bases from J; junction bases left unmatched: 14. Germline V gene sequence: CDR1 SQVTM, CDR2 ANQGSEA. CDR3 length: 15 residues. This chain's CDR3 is CSVIRPGQYFYGYTF. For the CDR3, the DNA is TGCAGCGTAATTAGACCGGGACAGTACTTCTATGGCTACACCTTC.

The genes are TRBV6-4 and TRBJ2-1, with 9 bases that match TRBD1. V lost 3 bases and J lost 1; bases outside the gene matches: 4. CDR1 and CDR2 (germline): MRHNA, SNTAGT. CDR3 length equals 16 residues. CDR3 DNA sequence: TGTGCCAGCAGTGAGACCGGGACAGGGTCCTACAATGAGCAGTTCTTC. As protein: CASSETGTGSYNEQFF.

This chain's CDR3 is CASSQTGQGFGYTF. DNA of the CDR3: TGTGCCAGCAGCCAGACGGGACAGGGGTTTGGCTACACCTTC. This chain links TRBV3-1 (or the pseudogene TRBV3-2) with TRBJ1-2; 10 positions match TRBD1. The V gene's germline CDR1 is LGHDT and CDR2 YNNKEL (reference sequence). The length of the CDR3 is 14 residues. Trimming at V came to 3 bases and at J to 7 bases, leaving 5 bases not matched to a gene.

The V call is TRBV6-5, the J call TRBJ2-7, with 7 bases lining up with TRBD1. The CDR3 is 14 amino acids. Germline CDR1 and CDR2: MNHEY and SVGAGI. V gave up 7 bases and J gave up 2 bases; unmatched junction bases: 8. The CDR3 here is CASNHRGQAYEQYF. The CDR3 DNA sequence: TGTGCCAGCAACCACAGGGGTCAAGCCTACGAGCAGTACTTC.

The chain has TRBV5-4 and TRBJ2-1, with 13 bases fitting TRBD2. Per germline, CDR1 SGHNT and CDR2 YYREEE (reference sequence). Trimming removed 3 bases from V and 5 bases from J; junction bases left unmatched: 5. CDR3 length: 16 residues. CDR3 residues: CASSSRTSGGNNEQFF. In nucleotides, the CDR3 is TGTGCCAGCAGCTCGAGGACTAGCGGGGGAAACAATGAGCAGTTCTTC.

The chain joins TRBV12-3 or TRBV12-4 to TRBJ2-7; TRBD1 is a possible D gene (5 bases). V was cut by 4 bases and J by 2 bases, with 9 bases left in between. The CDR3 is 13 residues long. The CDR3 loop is CASSSPTAYEQYF. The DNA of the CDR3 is TGTGCCAGCAGTTCGCCGACAGCCTACGAGCAGTACTTC.

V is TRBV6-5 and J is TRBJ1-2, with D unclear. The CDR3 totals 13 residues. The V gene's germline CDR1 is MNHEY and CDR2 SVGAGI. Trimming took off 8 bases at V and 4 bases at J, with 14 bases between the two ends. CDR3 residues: CASRGGEVYGYTF. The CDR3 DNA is TGTGCCAGCCGCGGCGGGGAAGTCTATGGCTACACCTTC.